This section outlines one TCR beta chain sequence together with its context. Its antigen is unknown. The input lacks base qualities; no much larger clone sits a single base away. Using the deep immunoSEQ assay, TCR CDR3 regions were amplified from genomic DNA by multiplex PCR. Extracted genomic DNA from each cell subset was spread evenly across all wells of several immunoSEQ 96-well plates, with each plate serving as a replicate. Each replicate PCR for sorted subsets received about 0.2 ug genomic DNA, equal to tens of thousands of T cell genomes. Purified libraries were measured with a Qubit 3.0 fluorometer, size-checked on a Bioanalyzer 2100, and measured again with the KAPA Library Quantification kit. Every immunoSEQ 96-well plate was sequenced on a separate single-read 150-cycle Illumina NextSeq 550 flow cell. In the source study's methods: Because the immunoSEQ output held only junctional sequences and lacked quality scores, the filtering could not match the filtering applied to full-length reads. To assign V/J genes and CDR3, sequences were annotated against IMGT germline references using PyIR, a Python wrapper for IgBLAST v1.9. Reads were filtered out if the reads had weak V/J assignments (E-value above 1e-6), no CDR3, stop codons, out-of-frame junctions, or ambiguous translated residues. V3J clonotypes were defined as sequences sharing an identical inferred V gene, J gene, and CDR3 amino acid sequence. Percentage overlap between repertoires was computed as shared unique clonotypes divided by the size of the smaller repertoire. RTK rarefaction, the Chao1 estimator, and Recon v2.1 estimates of unobserved clonotypes were used to assess repertoire richness. Generation probabilities were computed with OLGA for all TCRbeta clonotypes obtained by the gDNA method from a handful of donors. The table comes from immuneACCESS by way of TCRdb, which keeps in-frame sequences with V and J called. Part of the clones is missing from these tables; in studies checked, under half for an unresolved V gene and the rest for unknown reasons. That table gives V, J and clone size, and the DNA gave D and trimming. The table for this sample lists 2 million to 2.5 million clones; approximately 96% of them were counted only once. The ten largest clones capture around 0.13% of the sample.

The record originates from a study of shared clonotypes between healthy human individuals (dated by TCRdb to about 2020). For the study in its entirety: Three men and two women, aged 18 to 49 years, made up the cohort. Each donor's leukapheresis produced roughly between roughly 0.9 and 8.9 billion PBMCs. Blood TCR repertoires of about five healthy adults were deeply sequenced to estimate repertoire size and the extent of clonotype sharing between individuals. Per donor, three plates each were used for CD4 naive and CD4 memory, two for CD8 naive, and one for CD8 memory. To increase sequencing depth and limit assay-specific biases, different laboratories used diverse techniques to prepare libraries and sequence TCR repertoires.

The donors were healthy, HIV-negative adults who had no recently reported acute infections or vaccinations. All donors were Caucasian adults living in Nashville, Tennessee, USA. Magnetic negative selection was used to enrich CD4+ T cells, after which naive cells were positively selected on CD45RA and the negative fraction became the memory subset. Blood was collected by leukapheresis, and PBMCs were isolated by Ficoll-Histopaque density gradient centrifugation and then cryopreserved in liquid nitrogen vapor phase. Analytical flow cytometry was used to check the purity and quantity of every magnetically sorted T cell population. From each sorted fraction, genomic DNA was isolated and quantified by UV absorbance on a Nanodrop 2000c. The full study reports these points: The genetic and exposure-history diversity represented was limited by the small number of donors. Estimated clonotype richness was generally larger for naive than for memory subsets. Incomplete sequencing was indicated by rarefaction of sorted-subset datasets, despite the large sequencing depth. Approximately 5% of naive CD4, around 4% of naive CD8, around 2.3% of memory CD4, and 0.35% to 0.4% of memory CD8 clonotypes were shared across several donors. Based on pairwise subsampling, the degree of clonotype sharing among donors was expected to be affected by sequencing depth. Sampling was restricted to blood, and TCR repertoires in tissue are likely to differ from TCR repertoires in blood. Clonotypes shared by all four sorted-subset donors showed higher generation probabilities than non-shared clonotypes.

The V end loses 5 bases and the J end loses 2 bases, and a stretch of 10 bases separates them. From a lookup of the germline V gene (reference sequence), CDR1 and CDR2 are GTSNPN and SVGIG. The cysteine opens and the phenylalanine closes a CDR3 of 12 amino acids. The CDR3 DNA has 36 bases and is translated from base 1. The rearranged segments are TRBV30 and TRBJ2-7; the D gene cannot be resolved reliably. The sequence came from a man in his late teens or twenties in good health. Sequencing was carried out using naive CD4+ T cells sorted from blood. The cell subset or site label, as the study defines it: CD45RA+ positively selected. The DNA sequence is as follows: TGTGCCTGGCTTTCTCCCACCTACGAGCAGTACTTC. Its translation is CAWLSPTYEQYF.